This passage covers 4 T cell receptor beta chains from one sample sequenced in a study of blood T cell repertoires in COVID-19. Produced via immunoSEQ multiplex PCR; TCRdb's table is partial and in-frame only. Among around 480,000 clones listed, approximately 88% were seen once. Sequenced input: peripheral blood. These TCRs come from a woman between 45 and 65 years old with COVID-19, enrolled during active disease.

This clone was recorded only once. V usage is TRBV10-3 and J usage is TRBJ2-7; D might be TRBD2 (6 bases). This CDR3 region has 15 residues. Germline V gene sequence: CDR1 ENHRY, CDR2 SYGVKD. V lost 6 bases to trimming and J lost 0 bases, with 15 bases between them. The CDR3 bases are TGTGCCATCAGGTTATTCATGGAGGGCTCCTACGAGCAGTACTTC. As protein: CAIRLFMEGSYEQYF.

The gene calls are TRBV10-2 and TRBJ1-6; D is unresolved. Germline CDR1 WSHSY, CDR2 SAAADI. The V and J ends lost 6 bases and 4 bases respectively, with 13 bases between them. The CDR3 contains 15 residues. The CDR3 region is CASRSEVNYNSPLHF. In DNA, the CDR3 is TGCGCCAGCAGGAGTGAGGTTAATTATAATTCACCCCTCCACTTT.

J is TRBJ2-2 and V is TRBV10-3; TRBD1 matches 9 bases. The ends lost 10 bases at V and 5 bases at J; junction bases unmatched: 8. Per the germline V gene, CDR1 is ENHRY and CDR2 is SYGVKD. The CDR3 length is 14 residues. CDR3 protein: CATLQGAQTGELFF. The CDR3 DNA is TGTGCCACACTACAGGGGGCGCAGACCGGGGAGCTGTTTTTT.

The table lists this clone with a count of one. The chain combines TRBV9 with TRBJ2-3; D might be TRBD2 (6 bases). V lost 2 bases and J 6 bases, leaving 13 bases between the germline ends. This CDR3 region has 14 residues. Germline CDR1 and CDR2: SGDLS and YYNGEE. This chain's CDR3 is CASSVQSAGDTQYF. The CDR3 nucleotides read TGTGCCAGCAGCGTCCAGTCTGCGGGGGATACGCAGTATTTT.